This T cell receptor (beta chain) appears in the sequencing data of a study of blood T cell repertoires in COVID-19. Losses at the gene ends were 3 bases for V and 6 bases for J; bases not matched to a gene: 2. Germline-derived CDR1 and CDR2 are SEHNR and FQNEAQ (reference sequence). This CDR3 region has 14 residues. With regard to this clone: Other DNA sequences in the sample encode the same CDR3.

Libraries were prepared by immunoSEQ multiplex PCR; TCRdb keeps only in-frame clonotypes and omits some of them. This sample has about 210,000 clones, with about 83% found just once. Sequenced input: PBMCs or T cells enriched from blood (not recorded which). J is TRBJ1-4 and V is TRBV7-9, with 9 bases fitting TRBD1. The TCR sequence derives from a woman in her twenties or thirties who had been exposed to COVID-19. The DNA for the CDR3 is TGTGCCAGCAGCTTGGGACAGGGTGATGAAAAACTGTTTTTT. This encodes CASSLGQGDEKLFF.